This T cell receptor beta chain was profiled in a study of cytomegalovirus exposure and HLA in healthy donors. Both 60 Vbeta primers and 13 Jbeta primers went into the PCR. TCRdb's table, derived via immunoSEQ multiplex PCR, lists solely in-frame clones and lacks some. The table has approximately 110,000 clones, 65% to 75% seen once; the top ten hold 3.5% to 5%. The length of the CDR3 is 14 residues. The V segment lost 7 bases and the J segment 7 bases; nucleotides outside the gene matches: 9. The germline V gene encodes CDR1 MRHNA and CDR2 SNTAGT. Sequencing was carried out using PBMCs. The chain joins TRBV6-4 to TRBJ2-1; TRBD2 matches 8 bases. The receptor was isolated from a woman in her fifties or sixties in good health and CMV-seropositive. This CDR3 reads CASKPGLDLNEQFF. CDR3 coding DNA: TGTGCCAGCAAACCGGGACTAGACCTTAATGAGCAGTTCTTC.